This is a list of T cell receptor beta chains from one sample in a study of OX40 agonist ivuxolimab in advanced cancers. Libraries were prepared by immunoSEQ multiplex PCR; TCRdb keeps only in-frame clonotypes and omits some of them. Altogether under 25,000 clones are present, more than 70% being singletons, with the ten largest covering 25% to 30%. The sample in question was CD4+ or CD8+ T cells sorted from blood, obtained in a trial of the OX40 agonist ivuxolimab. The source is an adult with an advanced solid tumor such as melanoma, head and neck, liver or kidney cancer. CDR3s include the opening cysteine and the closing phenylalanine or tryptophan. Fields, in order: V gene, D gene, J gene, clone size, CDR3 DNA, CDR3 protein. D genes are given only for firm matches. Some rows have no size entry. The others give once, few or many, or a class for an expanded clone.

TRBV7-3	.	TRBJ2-7	.	TGTGCCAGCAGCTTCGAAAGGGACTACGAGCAGTACTTC	CASSFERDYEQYF
TRBV27	.	TRBJ2-1	.	TGTGCCAGCAGTTTTGTCGGGGGAAACTACAATGAGCAGTTCTTC	CASSFVGGNYNEQFF
TRBV9	TRBD2	TRBJ2-5	few	TGTGCCAGCAGCCCGACCTTAGCGGGGGGAGAGACCCAGTACTTC	CASSPTLAGGETQYF
TRBV27	.	TRBJ2-3	few	TGTGCCAGCAGTTTTATAGGACAGACTGGCGATACGCAGTATTTT	CASSFIGQTGDTQYF
TRBV7-2	TRBD2	TRBJ2-1	.	TGTGCCAGCAGCTTAGTAGCGGGGGGGCTTAACAATGAGCAGTTCTTC	CASSLVAGGLNNEQFF
TRBV2	TRBD1	TRBJ2-7	.	TGTGCCAGCAGGGCTACCGGGACAGGGTCCTACGAGCAGTACTTC	CASRATGTGSYEQYF
TRBV27	.	TRBJ1-2	.	TGTGCCAGCTCGGGGGACATGAACTATGGCTACACCTTC	CASSGDMNYGYTF
TRBV7-2	.	TRBJ2-7	.	TGTGCCAGCAGCTTTGGTGCGTTGTACGAGCAGTACTTC	CASSFGALYEQYF
TRBV9	.	TRBJ1-3	.	TGTGCCAGCAGCGTCAGCGTTTCTGGAAACACCATATATTTT	CASSVSVSGNTIYF
TRBV10-3	TRBD2	TRBJ2-1	few	TGTGCCATCAGTGAGCCCCGACTAGCGGGAGGGCCTGGGGATGAGCAGTTCTTC	CAISEPRLAGGPGDEQFF
TRBV28	TRBD1	TRBJ2-7	once	TGTGCCAGCAGTTCCGTAGCCGGACAGGCGATCTACGAGCAGTACTTC	CASSSVAGQAIYEQYF
TRBV5-4	TRBD2	TRBJ2-1	.	TGTGCCAGCAGCTCCTTAGCGGGGGGGCCAGGTTTTAATGAGCAGTTCTTC	CASSSLAGGPGFNEQFF
TRBV2	.	TRBJ2-7	once	TGTGCCAGCAGTGAAGCCGACGACGTATGGCAGAACGAGCAGTACTTC	CASSEADDVWQNEQYF
TRBV10-3	TRBD2	TRBJ2-7	.	TGTGCCATCAGTGAGGAGGGACTAGCGGGCGAGCAGTACTTC	CAISEEGLAGEQYF
TRBV9	TRBD2	TRBJ2-7	.	TGTGCCAGCAGCCCGGGACTAGCGGGATGGTACGAGCAGTACTTC	CASSPGLAGWYEQYF
TRBV7-9	TRBD2	TRBJ2-5	.	TGTGCCAGCAGTCCTCCCGGACTAGCGGGATACGAGACCCAGTACTTC	CASSPPGLAGYETQYF
TRBV27	.	TRBJ2-7	.	TGTGCCAGCAGTCCCTTGCGGGGAGCCTACGAGCAGTACTTC	CASSPLRGAYEQYF
TRBV19	TRBD1	TRBJ2-2	medium-sized	TGTGCCACCGGACAGGGTTTAAGCGGGGAGCTGTTTTTT	CATGQGLSGELFF
TRBV15	.	TRBJ1-2	.	TGTGCCACCAGCAGAGATCGGGAGAGACGGATGCTCTATGGCTACACCTTC	CATSRDRERRMLYGYTF
TRBV9	.	TRBJ1-1	.	TGTGCCAGCAGCGCTGGATTTTGGGGTGGGAACACTGAAGCTTTCTTT	CASSAGFWGGNTEAFF
TRBV30	TRBD1	TRBJ2-7	.	TGTGCCTGGAGCGCCGGGACAGGGGTTGACGAGCAGTACTTC	CAWSAGTGVDEQYF
TRBV27	.	TRBJ2-7	.	TGTGCCAGCAGTCCCCGGTGGGCGGCCTACGAGCAGTACTTC	CASSPRWAAYEQYF
TRBV18	.	TRBJ1-2	.	TGTGCCAGCTCACCACCAAAGGGCGGGGACTTTAACTATGGCTACACCTTC	CASSPPKGGDFNYGYTF
TRBV19	.	TRBJ1-5	many	TGTGCCAGTAGCATGGGGGGGCTTCAGCCCCAGCATTTT	CASSMGGLQPQHF
TRBV5-5	.	TRBJ2-7	.	TGTGCCAGCAGCTTGGGACCGGTTACCTACGAGCAGTACTTC	CASSLGPVTYEQYF
TRBV2	TRBD2	TRBJ2-5	.	TGTGCCAGCAGTGGCGAGCGGGGGCCCCAAGAGACCCAGTACTTC	CASSGERGPQETQYF
TRBV7-9	TRBD2	TRBJ2-5	.	TGTGCCAGCAGCTCGAGCCGACTAGCCAAAGAGACCCAGTACTTC	CASSSSRLAKETQYF
TRBV19	TRBD1	TRBJ1-1	.	TGTGCCAGTAGTATAGGAAGGGAGACAGGGGACACTGAAGCTTTCTTT	CASSIGRETGDTEAFF
TRBV7-9	TRBD1	TRBJ1-4	.	TGTGCCAGCAGCTTGGTGCAGGGGGACAGGGTTGATGAAAAACTGTTTTTT	CASSLVQGDRVDEKLFF
TRBV11-2	.	TRBJ1-2	.	TGTGCCAGCAGCTTAGGGGGCCCGGGGTGGGACTATGGCTACACCTTC	CASSLGGPGWDYGYTF
TRBV2	.	TRBJ1-5	.	TGTGCCAGCAGTGAAAGGGTTGGGTCTTTTAATCAGCCCCAGCATTTT	CASSERVGSFNQPQHF